The sequence of this T cell receptor beta chain was determined in a study of T cells in Graves' hyperthyroidism and ophthalmopathy. Study-wide results and caveats: With a median lead of 6.5 months before onset, the model predicted ophthalmopathy. Most expanded thyroid clonotypes above 0.001 also appeared in blood.

The CDR3 loop spans 17 amino acids. Germline assignment: CDR1 MNHNS and CDR2 SASEGT. The junction had 17 bases not matched to a gene; V was cut back by 7 bases and J by 5 bases. This clonotype turned up a few times. Its antigen remains unknown. Regions amplified from RNA transcripts were the TCR beta CDR3 regions. Researchers ran a first-round RT-PCR on the TCR CDR3 using the HTBI primer set. MiXCR was run by TCRdb on the multiplex PCR reads, yielding one entry per CDR3 protein. The sample contains approximately 420,000 distinct CDR3 sequences, about 15% of which appear only once. The study left out patients who had uncontrolled infection, other autoimmune disease, pregnancy or lactation. Using 9.5 to 10 ml of fresh peripheral blood, PBMCs were prepared.

The receptor's source is a woman aged 25 to 39 with Graves' hyperthyroidism. The sample consisted of blood. V gene TRBV6-1 combines with J gene TRBJ1-1; TRBD1 matches at 9 bases. CDR3 in DNA: TGTGCCAGCACCGGAGGGACAGGGAAAATTAGTGGGACTGAAGCTTTCTTT. Translation: CASTGGTGKISGTEAFF.